The sequence of this T cell receptor (beta chain) was determined in a study of identical twins. Study findings and constraints: Invariant cells of the MAIT and iNKT types might have partly distorted the zero-insertion analyses. Insertions were fewer in abundant cord blood beta clonotypes, whereas memory repertoires showed none of this pattern. Compared with unrelated sharing, twin-shared out-of-frame alpha sequences had more low-probability sequences.

Many counts were recorded for this clonotype. The antigen is unknown. It was template switching that added a universal primer site, and there were unique molecular identifiers on the cDNA. TCRdb recomputed calls from the 5' RACE reads with MiXCR, one row per CDR3 protein. Among hundreds of thousands of distinct CDR3 sequences listed, 6% to 6.5% were seen once. Material for sequencing was naive T cells sorted from blood. This clonotype was sampled from a man aged 18-30 years in good health.

Here the CDR3 reads CASGSGNEQFF. The CDR3 coding sequence is TGCGCCAGCGGGAGTGGCAATGAGCAGTTCTTC. The chain recombines TRBV4-1 with TRBJ2-1; possibly TRBD2 for D (5 bases). From germline, CDR1 is MGHRA and CDR2 YSYEKL. The V end lost 8 bases, the J end lost 6 bases, and 8 bases lay between the germline ends. This CDR3 region has 11 residues.